A selection of T cell receptor beta chains follows, all from one sample in a study of T cells after yellow fever vaccination. TCRdb reprocessed the 5' RACE reads via MiXCR and lists one record per CDR3 protein. The sample lists 300,000 to 400,000 distinct CDR3 sequences, over 5% occurring once. The input for sequencing was PBMCs, taken 5 days after the yellow fever booster vaccination. Receptor source: a man between 25 and 39 years old who received the YFV17D yellow fever vaccine. CDR3s include the opening cysteine and the closing phenylalanine or tryptophan. A D gene is named only where the DNA matches it firmly. Rows give clone size only sometimes, using once, few, many, or a class for an expanded clone.

J: TRBJ2-7; V: TRBV29-1; size: few; D: NA; DNA: TGCAGCGTTGAAAAGGGGGACCCTTCTCGCAAGCAGTACTTC; CDR3: CSVEKGDPSRKQYF
J: TRBJ1-1; V: TRBV19; size: few; D: NA; DNA: TGTGCCAGTAGTATAGGACAGTTCCCAACTGAAGCTTTCTTT; CDR3: CASSIGQFPTEAFF
J: TRBJ1-5; V: TRBV29-1; size: many; D: NA; DNA: TGCAGCGTTGCGGGCGGGATTTTGGGCAATCAGCCCCAGCATTTT; CDR3: CSVAGGILGNQPQHF
J: TRBJ2-7; V: TRBV4-1; size: few; D: NA; DNA: TGCGCCAGCAGCCGAGCGCTGGGATCCTTCTACGAGCAGTACTTC; CDR3: CASSRALGSFYEQYF
J: TRBJ1-2; V: TRBV12-3/TRBV12-4; size: few; D: NA; DNA: TGTGCCACCGAGATGTTTAGGGGCTACACCTTC; CDR3: CATEMFRGYTF
J: TRBJ1-5; V: TRBV6-6; size: many; D: NA; DNA: TGTGCCAGCAACGCCGTCAATCAGCCCCAGCATTTT; CDR3: CASNAVNQPQHF
J: TRBJ1-5; V: TRBV18; size: few; D: NA; DNA: TGTGCCAGCTCACCGCTTCGGGGGCAGTTACCCCAGCATTTT; CDR3: CASSPLRGQLPQHF
J: TRBJ2-1; V: TRBV4-2; size: many; D: TRBD2; DNA: TGTGCCAGCAGATACCCGGGACTAGCGGGAGTCGGCCTTTACAATGAGCAGTTCTTC; CDR3: CASRYPGLAGVGLYNEQFF
J: TRBJ2-6; V: TRBV7-2; size: NA; D: TRBD2; DNA: TGTGCCAGCAGCTCGGCCGGGGGGGTGAAGGCCAACGTCCTGACTTTC; CDR3: CASSSAGGVKANVLTF
J: TRBJ1-2; V: TRBV5-1; size: many; D: NA; DNA: TGCGCCAGCAAATCCCGGACGTTCGACTATGGCTACACCTTC; CDR3: CASKSRTFDYGYTF
J: TRBJ2-2; V: TRBV30; size: few; D: TRBD2; DNA: TGTGCCTGGAGTGTATATAGCGGGATCTACACCGGGGAGCTGTTTTTT; CDR3: CAWSVYSGIYTGELFF
J: TRBJ1-2; V: TRBV12-3/TRBV12-4; size: few; D: NA; DNA: NA; CDR3: CASSFGPGGYTF
J: TRBJ2-1; V: TRBV19; size: NA; D: TRBD2; DNA: TGTGCCAGTAGTCCTGAGGGACGGGAGGTCCACAATGAGCAGTTCTTC; CDR3: CASSPEGREVHNEQFF
J: TRBJ2-5; V: TRBV4-3; size: many; D: NA; DNA: TGCGCCAGCAGCCAAGGAGTGGATAGCTTTAGGGAGACCCAGTACTTC; CDR3: CASSQGVDSFRETQYF
J: TRBJ2-1; V: TRBV6-2/TRBV6-3; size: many; D: TRBD2; DNA: TGTGCCAGCAGTACCCGGACTAGCGGATGGAGCTCCTACAATGAGCAGTTCTTC; CDR3: CASSTRTSGWSSYNEQFF
J: TRBJ2-7; V: TRBV7-4; size: NA; D: NA; DNA: TGTGCCAGCAGCTTAGGGGCAATCGAGCAGTACTTC; CDR3: CASSLGAIEQYF
J: TRBJ2-2; V: TRBV19; size: NA; D: NA; DNA: TGTGCCAGTAGTCTCTCAGACTATACCGGGGAGCTGTTTTTT; CDR3: CASSLSDYTGELFF
J: TRBJ1-1; V: TRBV20-1; size: many; D: NA; DNA: TGCAGTGCTCCCCAGGAGGCTGAAGCTTTCTTT; CDR3: CSAPQEAEAFF
J: TRBJ2-1; V: TRBV5-4; size: many; D: NA; DNA: TGTGCCAGCAGCGAATCGAGCGGGCACAATGAGCAGTTCTTC; CDR3: CASSESSGHNEQFF
J: TRBJ2-1; V: TRBV5-1; size: many; D: TRBD2; DNA: TGCGCCAGCAGGCCGACTAGCGGTAGCTCCTACAATGAGCAGTTCTTC; CDR3: CASRPTSGSSYNEQFF
J: TRBJ2-7; V: TRBV27; size: many; D: TRBD2; DNA: TGTGCCAGCAGTTTTCTAGCGGGAGCTCGATACGAGCAGTACTTC; CDR3: CASSFLAGARYEQYF
J: TRBJ2-3; V: TRBV7-8; size: many; D: NA; DNA: TGTGCCAGCAGCTTAGTTTACCAAACACAACGACCCGATACGCAGTATTTT; CDR3: CASSLVYQTQRPDTQYF
J: TRBJ1-6; V: TRBV6-4; size: many; D: NA; DNA: TGTGCCAGCAGCTCAGCGGCAGGAGTTTCACCCCTCCACTTT; CDR3: CASSSAAGVSPLHF
J: TRBJ2-5; V: TRBV29-1; size: many; D: NA; DNA: TGCAGCGTTGAAGTCCAAGAGACCCAGTACTTC; CDR3: CSVEVQETQYF
J: TRBJ2-5; V: TRBV4-2; size: few; D: NA; DNA: TGTGCCAGCAGCCAAGAGGGAACGAGGCAAGAGACCCAGTACTTC; CDR3: CASSQEGTRQETQYF
J: TRBJ1-1; V: TRBV29-1; size: few; D: NA; DNA: TGCAGCGTCCAAGGACAGACGAACACTGAAGCTTTCTTT; CDR3: CSVQGQTNTEAFF
J: TRBJ2-1; V: TRBV28; size: few; D: NA; DNA: TGTGCCAGCACCCCCGCGCTCTCCTACAATGAGCAGTTCTTC; CDR3: CASTPALSYNEQFF
J: TRBJ2-6; V: TRBV18; size: NA; D: NA; DNA: TGTGCCAGCTCACCACCAGTTTCTACCTCCTCTGGGGCCAACGTCCTGACTTTC; CDR3: CASSPPVSTSSGANVLTF
J: TRBJ1-2; V: TRBV3-1; size: many; D: NA; DNA: TGTGCCAGCAGCGGGGCTTACAGGAGCCGACTCTATGGCTACACCTTC; CDR3: CASSGAYRSRLYGYTF
J: TRBJ2-1; V: TRBV20-1; size: few; D: NA; DNA: TGCAGTGCTAGAGCAGCGGAAAGACCTCACAATGAGCAGTTCTTC; CDR3: CSARAAERPHNEQFF